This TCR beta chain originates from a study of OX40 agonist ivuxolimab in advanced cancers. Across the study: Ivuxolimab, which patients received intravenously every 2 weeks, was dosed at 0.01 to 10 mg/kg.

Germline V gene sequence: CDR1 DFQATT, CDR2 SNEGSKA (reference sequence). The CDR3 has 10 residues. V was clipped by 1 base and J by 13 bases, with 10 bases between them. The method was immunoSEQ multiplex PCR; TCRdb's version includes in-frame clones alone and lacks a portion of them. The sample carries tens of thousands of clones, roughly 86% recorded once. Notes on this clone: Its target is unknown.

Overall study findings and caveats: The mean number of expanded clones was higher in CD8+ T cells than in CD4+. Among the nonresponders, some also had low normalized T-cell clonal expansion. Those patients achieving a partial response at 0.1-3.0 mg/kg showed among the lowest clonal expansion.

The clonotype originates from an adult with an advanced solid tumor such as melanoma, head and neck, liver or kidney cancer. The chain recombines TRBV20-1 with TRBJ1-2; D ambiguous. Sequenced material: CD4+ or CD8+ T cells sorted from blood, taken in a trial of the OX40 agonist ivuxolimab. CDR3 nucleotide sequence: TGCAGTGCTAGAGGAATTGGGTTCACCTTC. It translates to CSARGIGFTF.